This TCR beta chain was captured in a study of T-cell memory formation after mild COVID-19. TCRdb re-called the 5' RACE reads with MiXCR, one entry per CDR3 protein. Of roughly 550,000 distinct CDR3 sequences listed, roughly 21% are singletons. This clonotype was counted between two and nine times. The CDR3 runs 16 residues. The germline V and J ends were trimmed by 2 bases and 0 bases, with 11 bases remaining between them. Germline V lookup: CDR1 SGHTA, CDR2 FQGTGA. Sequences were obtained from PBMCs or a T cell subset sorted from them (not recorded which). V gene TRBV7-3 combines with J gene TRBJ2-1; D is uncertain. The TCR sequence derives from an adult woman who had mild COVID-19 (a few samples of this study predate the infection). Cell type and time point are not known. The CDR3 DNA reads as TGTGCCAGCAGCTTAGGATGGCAGACCTCCTACAATGAGCAGTTCTTC. It codes for CASSLGWQTSYNEQFF.